This T cell receptor (beta chain) was captured by sequencing in a study of T cells in Graves' hyperthyroidism and ophthalmopathy. Looking at the study overall: Upon initial diagnosis and before any treatment, peripheral blood was collected. Study-wide points: Blood shared most expanded thyroid clonotypes above 0.001.

TCR beta CDR3 regions were amplified from RNA transcripts. The HTBI primer set served for first-round RT-PCR of the TCR CDR3. TCRdb re-called the multiplex PCR reads through MiXCR, storing one row per CDR3 protein. The sample carries a few hundred thousand distinct CDR3 sequences, about 20% recorded once. Concerning this clonotype: Its target is unknown.

The CDR3 contains 14 residues. Germline V gene sequence: CDR1 LGHNA, CDR2 YNFKEQ. The V and J ends lost 3 bases and 3 bases respectively, with 10 bases between them. The source of this sequence is a woman in her 70s with Graves' ophthalmopathy. Sequenced material: blood. The chain links TRBV4-2 to TRBJ2-3, with unresolved D. The CDR3 region has the DNA TGTGCCAGCAGCCAGCACATAGGGACAGATACGCAGTATTTT. Its translation: CASSQHIGTDTQYF.